A selection of T cell receptor beta chains follows, all from one sample in a study of T cells in Graves' hyperthyroidism and ophthalmopathy. From the multiplex PCR reads, TCRdb called clonotypes with MiXCR, one entry per CDR3 protein. Seen here are over 700,000 distinct CDR3 sequences, 15% to 20% observed once, and the top ten hold 16%. The sample taken for sequencing was blood. The origin of the receptors is a woman aged 45-65 years with Graves' hyperthyroidism that later progressed to Graves' ophthalmopathy. Both conserved end residues are part of each CDR3. A D gene is named only where the DNA matches it firmly. Size values are once, few and many counts, or a class for expanded clones, and some rows have none.

>TRBV30|TRBD1|15|many|TRBJ1-2
TGTGCCTGGAGCGATAACAGGGGGGTTTACCGGGGCTACACCTTC
CAWSDNRGVYRGYTF
>TRBV7-9|.|14|.|TRBJ2-2
TGTGCCAGCATTGGACAGTTGGGGACCGGGGAGCTGTTTTTT
CASIGQLGTGELFF
>TRBV4-2|TRBD1|15|.|TRBJ1-2
TGTGCCAGCAGCCAAGAGGGGGACAGATACTATGGCTACACCTTC
CASSQEGDRYYGYTF
>TRBV29-1|.|15|.|TRBJ1-5
TGCAGCGTTATAACAGGGACTGGAAGCAATCAGCCCCAGCATTTT
CSVITGTGSNQPQHF
>TRBV4-1|TRBD2|17|few|TRBJ2-5
TGCGCCAGCAGCCAAGATGTGACTAGCGGGGGCTGGGAGACCCAGTACTTC
CASSQDVTSGGWETQYF
>TRBV30|.|14|.|TRBJ1-2
TGTGCCTGGAGTCTAAGGGGGACGAACTATGGCTACACCTTC
CAWSLRGTNYGYTF
>TRBV7-9|TRBD1|14|.|TRBJ1-2
TGTGCCGGCAGCTATCCACAGGGGGTTAATGGCTACACCTTC
CAGSYPQGVNGYTF
>TRBV11-3|TRBD2|17|many|TRBJ2-3
TGTGCCAGCAGCTTCGGACTAGCGGGGGGGCCGACAGATACGCAGTATTTT
CASSFGLAGGPTDTQYF
>TRBV29-1|.|13|many|TRBJ2-3
TGCAGCGTTGAGGGGATTATTTCAGATACGCAGTATTTT
CSVEGIISDTQYF
>TRBV11-2|TRBD1|17|.|TRBJ1-5
TGTGCCAGCAGCTTTACACCGGGACAGTTTAGCAATCAGCCCCAGCATTTT
CASSFTPGQFSNQPQHF
>TRBV7-2|.|14|many|TRBJ2-7
TGTGCCAGCAGTTCTACTGACAGGTTGAACGAGCAGTACTTC
CASSSTDRLNEQYF
>TRBV29-1|.|12|few|TRBJ1-2
TGCAGCGTTGTCGTAGGGTCCCATGGCTACACCTTC
CSVVVGSHGYTF
>TRBV27|TRBD1|16|few|TRBJ1-6
TGTGCCAGCAGTTTATCCGGGACAGGGGTCAATTCACCCCTCCACTTT
CASSLSGTGVNSPLHF
>TRBV12-3/TRBV12-4|.|16|many|TRBJ2-5
TGTGCCAGCAGCCTAGGCGATGGGGGGGCTGAGGAGACCCAGTACTTC
CASSLGDGGAEETQYF
>TRBV6-5|TRBD1|16|few|TRBJ2-5
TGTGCCAGCAGTTACCATGGGACAGTAAAGTTAGAGACCCAGTACTTC
CASSYHGTVKLETQYF
>TRBV7-9|TRBD2|14|.|TRBJ2-3
TGTGCCAGCAGGACTAGCTTAACAACAGATACGCAGTATTTT
CASRTSLTTDTQYF
>TRBV18|.|15|many|TRBJ1-1
TGTGCCAGCTCACCAAAGGCAGGGGAAGGTACTGAAGCTTTCTTT
CASSPKAGEGTEAFF
>TRBV6-6|.|16|few|TRBJ1-5
TGTGCCAGCAGTTACGACCGGCGAAGTAGCAATCAGCCCCAGCATTTT
CASSYDRRSSNQPQHF